Sequencing of this T cell receptor beta chain was carried out in a study of blood T cell repertoires in COVID-19. The wider study: Researchers got acute and convalescent COVID-19 samples from the United States, Italy and Spain. In each case, the material was cDNA or gDNA derived from T cells, B-cell-depleted T cells, or PBMCs.

In germline, CDR1 is SEHNR, CDR2 FQNEAQ (reference sequence). Unmatched junction bases numbered 7, after V lost 3 bases and J lost 1 base. This CDR3 region has 16 residues. Original handling: Estimation of nucleated cell counts relied on the amplification of reference gene primers. Generated by immunoSEQ multiplex PCR, the TCRdb table keeps only in-frame clones and is missing some. The D gene and trimming were derived from the DNA, and the V and J assignments and clone size from that table. The data show about 200,000 clones, about 88% seen once. This TCR came from a man aged 50-59 years with COVID-19, enrolled during active disease. What was sequenced was peripheral blood. The V call is TRBV7-9, the J call TRBJ2-5; 8 bases map to TRBD2. The CDR3 DNA sequence: TGTGCCAGCAGCTTGAGGGGCGGGAGGCCCCAAGAGACCCAGTACTTC. Translating it yields CASSLRGGRPQETQYF.